Listed below are T cell receptor beta chains from one sample, sequenced in a study of T cell responses to AZD1222 COVID-19 vaccine. The data were produced by immunoSEQ multiplex PCR, yet TCRdb's version contains in-frame clones alone and is incomplete. The table includes some 110,000 clones, around 92% detected once. The sample was peripheral blood, taken on day 0 of AZD1222 vaccination. The origin of the receptors is an adult in good health. The CDR3 runs from the conserved cysteine through the conserved F or W. Fields, in order: clone size, J gene, V gene, CDR3 protein. Rows may omit the clone size; those that give it use once, few, many or a size class.

NA | TRBJ2-2 | TRBV5-6 | CASSLVQGSGFSTGELFF
NA | TRBJ2-1 | TRBV13 | CASSLDGGPRNEQFF
once | TRBJ1-1 | TRBV30 | CAWSAGGAGTEAFF
once | TRBJ1-5 | TRBV6-5 | CASSSSSSSQPQHF
NA | TRBJ1-5 | TRBV28 | CASSLTGGLNQPQHF
NA | TRBJ1-6 | TRBV2 | CASRRTGTVSSPLHF
NA | TRBJ1-2 | TRBV5-5 | CASSLNYGYTF
NA | TRBJ2-1 | TRBV19 | CASSPTSGGSSYNEQFF
NA | TRBJ2-7 | TRBV19 | CASSRGSSTYEQYF
NA | TRBJ1-3 | TRBV7-8 | CASSLTGFSGNTIYF
NA | TRBJ2-7 | TRBV13 | CASSFGDLSYEQYF
NA | TRBJ2-3 | TRBV28 | CASSGSGGVPDTQYF
NA | TRBJ2-3 | TRBV7-3 | CASSLTYGNSDTQYF
NA | TRBJ2-7 | TRBV28 | CASDRGQGSYEQYF
NA | TRBJ2-7 | TRBV6-2/TRBV6-3 | CASSFRITGQAILSYEQYF
NA | TRBJ2-3 | TRBV18 | CASSPIRSADTQYF
once | TRBJ1-5 | TRBV27 | CASSPVGANQPQHF
NA | TRBJ1-3 | TRBV6-5 | CASSFDTGGNTIYF
NA | TRBJ2-7 | TRBV14 | CASSPQRGYPYEQYF
NA | TRBJ2-1 | TRBV7-6 | CASREYASGSNVDEQFF
NA | TRBJ2-7 | TRBV4-1 | CASSPRDSGRNEQYF
NA | TRBJ2-5 | TRBV30 | CAWKKGPGETQYF
NA | TRBJ1-4 | TRBV19 | CASKGGEKLFF
NA | TRBJ2-3 | TRBV3-1/TRBV3-2 | CASSQDLSRPGTDTQYF
NA | TRBJ2-6 | TRBV27 | CASSLSTLSVLTF
NA | TRBJ1-2 | TRBV6-2/TRBV6-3 | CASSYSIGASRF
NA | TRBJ2-5 | TRBV2 | CASRPDTEETQYF